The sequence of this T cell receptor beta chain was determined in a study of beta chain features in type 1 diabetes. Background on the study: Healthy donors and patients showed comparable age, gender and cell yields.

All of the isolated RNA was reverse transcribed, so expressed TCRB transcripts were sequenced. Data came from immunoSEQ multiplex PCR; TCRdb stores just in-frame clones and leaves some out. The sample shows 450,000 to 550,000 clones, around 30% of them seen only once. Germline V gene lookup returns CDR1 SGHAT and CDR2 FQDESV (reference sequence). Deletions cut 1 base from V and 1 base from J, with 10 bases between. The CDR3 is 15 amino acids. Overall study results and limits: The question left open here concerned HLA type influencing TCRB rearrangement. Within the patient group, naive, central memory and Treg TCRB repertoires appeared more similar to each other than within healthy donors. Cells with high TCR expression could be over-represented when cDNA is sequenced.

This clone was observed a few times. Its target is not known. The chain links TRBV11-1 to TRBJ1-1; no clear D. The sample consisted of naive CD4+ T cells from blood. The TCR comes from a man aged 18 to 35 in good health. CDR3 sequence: CASSLDSQRNTEAFF. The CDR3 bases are TGTGCCAGCAGCTTAGACTCACAGAGGAACACTGAAGCTTTCTTT.